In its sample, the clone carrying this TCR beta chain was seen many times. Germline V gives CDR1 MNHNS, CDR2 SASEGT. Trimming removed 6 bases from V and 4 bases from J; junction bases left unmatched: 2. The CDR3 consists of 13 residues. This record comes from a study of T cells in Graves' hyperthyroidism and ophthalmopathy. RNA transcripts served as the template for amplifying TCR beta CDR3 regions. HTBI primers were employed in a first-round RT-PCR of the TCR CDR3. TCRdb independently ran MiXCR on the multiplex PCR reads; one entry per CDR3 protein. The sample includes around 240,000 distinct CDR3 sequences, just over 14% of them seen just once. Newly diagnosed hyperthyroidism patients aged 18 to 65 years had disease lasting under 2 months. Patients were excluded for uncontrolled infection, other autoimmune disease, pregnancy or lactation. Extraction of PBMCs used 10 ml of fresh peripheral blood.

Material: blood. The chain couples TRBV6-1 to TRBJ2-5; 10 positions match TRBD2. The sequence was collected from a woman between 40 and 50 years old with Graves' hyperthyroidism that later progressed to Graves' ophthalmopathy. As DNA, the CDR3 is TGTGCCAGCAGAACTAGCGGGACAGAGACCCAGTACTTC. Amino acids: CASRTSGTETQYF.